One sample yielded the 10 T cell receptor beta chains listed below, sequenced in a study of CD8+ T cells in alopecia areata. Reverse transcription of extracted RNA yielded cDNA, which provided the sequencing template. The assay was immunoSEQ multiplex PCR, and TCRdb's table has in-frame clones only and misses some. The sample includes tens of thousands of clones, over 25% of them seen just once. The treatment here: oral pan-JAK inhibitor, 5-10 mg twice daily. The sample here was CD8+ T cells sorted from blood, taken at week 4, from a patient treated with tofacitinib. Receptor source: a human donor with alopecia areata.

This clone was picked up one time. The gene calls are TRBV19 and TRBJ2-7, with 8 bases that match TRBD1. There are 13 residues in the CDR3. The J segment lost 2 bases and the V segment lost 9 bases, leaving 6 bases of the junction unmatched. CDR1 is LNHDA, CDR2 SQIVND, per germline (reference sequence). This CDR3 is CASAGQETYEQYF. The CDR3 DNA follows: TGTGCCAGCGCGGGACAGGAGACCTACGAGCAGTACTTC.

This clone was seen a handful of times. The chain uses TRBV29-1 and TRBJ1-1, with D perhaps TRBD1 (5 bases). The germline V gene has CDR1 SQVTM and CDR2 ANQGSEA. The V end lost 7 bases, the J end lost 1 base, and 10 bases lay between the germline ends. The CDR3 has 12 amino acids. The CDR3 loop is CSARTRNTEAFF. The CDR3, as DNA: TGCAGCGCAAGGACAAGGAACACTGAAGCTTTCTTT.

This clone is medium-sized by share. This rearrangement joins TRBV28 to TRBJ2-3; the D gene is possibly TRBD2 (5 bases). Germline assignment: CDR1 MDHEN and CDR2 SYDVKM. V was clipped by 3 bases and J by 1 base, with 8 bases between them. The CDR3 is 14 residues long. Here the CDR3 DNA reads TGTGCCAGCAGTTTTGGCGGGCGCACAGATACGCAGTATTTT. This gives the protein CASSFGGRTDTQYF.

CDR3 nucleotides: TGTGCCAGCAGCTTTTCGCGGGAGCGGGACAATGAGCAGTTCTTC. Translated, it gives CASSFSRERDNEQFF. The genes are TRBV11-1 and TRBJ2-1; 7 nucleotides line up with TRBD2. This CDR3 is built from 15 residues. Unmatched junction bases numbered 7, after V lost 3 bases and J lost 5 bases. Germline V gene data show CDR1 as SGHAT and CDR2 as FQDESV (reference sequence).

In this sample, this clone turned up a few times. V and J are TRBV9 and TRBJ2-3; D is possibly TRBD1 or TRBD2 (5 bases each). Germline CDR1 SGDLS, CDR2 YYNGEE. Trimming pared 0 bases from V and 2 bases from J, leaving 16 bases between. There are 17 residues in the CDR3. The DNA of the CDR3 is TGTGCCAGCAGCGTAGTGTCCGGGACGCTAACCACAGATACGCAGTATTTT. Protein sequence: CASSVVSGTLTTDTQYF.

This chain connects TRBV11-2 to TRBJ2-7; D tentatively reads TRBD1 or TRBD2 (5 bases each). Germline V gives CDR1 SGHAT, CDR2 FQNNGV. This CDR3 has 18 amino acids. V dropped 0 bases and J dropped 1 base, with 19 bases sitting between them. The CDR3 coding sequence is TGTGCCAGCAGCTTAGATTGGGAACGGGACGTCACTTCCTACGAGCAGTACTTC. It codes for CASSLDWERDVTSYEQYF. Using reference TRBV11-2 and TRBJ2-7 for the parts outside the CDR3, the full variable domain is EAGVAQSPRYKIIEKRQSVAFWCNPISGHATLYWYQQILGQGPKLLIQFQNNGVVDDSQLPKDRFSAERLKGVDSTLKIQPAKLEDSAVYLCASSLDWERDVTSYEQYFGPGTRLTVT.

The sample holds a few counts of this clone. This chain joins TRBV9 and TRBJ2-5; 8 bases are a match to TRBD1. V trimming: 5 bases; J trimming: 5 bases; junction bases outside the gene matches: 8. This CDR3 is built from 14 residues. The germline V gene has CDR1 SGDLS and CDR2 YYNGEE. Here the CDR3 reads CASRAGGLEETQYF. As DNA, the CDR3 is TGTGCCAGCAGGGCAGGGGGCTTGGAGGAGACCCAGTACTTC.

J is TRBJ2-7 and V is TRBV29-1, with a weak D call TRBD1 (5 bases). Germline V CDR1 and CDR2: SQVTM, ANQGSEA. The CDR3 is made up of 12 amino acids. Trimming took off 4 bases at V and 3 bases at J, with 10 bases between the two ends. CDR3 coding DNA: TGCAGCGTTGCGGACACGGACTACGAGCAGTACTTC. The encoded protein is CSVADTDYEQYF.

The rearrangement links TRBV25-1 to TRBJ2-1; perhaps TRBD2 as D (5 bases). Germline CDR1 is MGHDK and CDR2 is SYGVNS. The CDR3 is 13 residues long. V gave up 3 bases and J gave up 7 bases, with 10 bases separating them. The CDR3 bases are TGTGCCAGCAGTGATGCATCGGGGAATGAGCAGTTCTTC. Encoded protein: CASSDASGNEQFF.

The V call is TRBV11-3, the J call TRBJ2-1; 9 nucleotides agree with TRBD2. The CDR3 contains 16 residues. Losses at the gene ends were 1 base for V and 8 bases for J; bases not matched to a gene: 9. Germline V lookup: CDR1 SGHNT, CDR2 YENEEA. The CDR3 coding sequence is TGTGCCAGCAGCTTAGGGCTAGCGGGATTGCGGGATGAGCAGTTCTTC. This gives the protein CASSLGLAGLRDEQFF.